These 4 T cell receptor beta chains share one sample of origin, sequenced in a study of blood T cell repertoires in COVID-19. Using immunoSEQ multiplex PCR, the repertoire was profiled, and TCRdb retains in-frame clones only, with some absent. Found here are approximately 220,000 clones, 80% to 85% of them singletons; the top ten hold 27%. Material: peripheral blood. These receptors came from a man in his forties or fifties with acute or convalescent COVID-19.

V gene TRBV9 combines with J gene TRBJ2-1; 12 bases are shared with TRBD2. CDR3 length: 15 residues. V lost 3 bases to trimming and J lost 12 bases; unmatched junction nucleotides: 10. Germline V lookup: CDR1 SGDLS, CDR2 YYNGEE. CDR3 in amino acids: CASSDSTSGSYGQFF. The CDR3 DNA sequence: TGTGCCAGCAGCGATTCGACTAGCGGGAGTTACGGGCAGTTCTTC.

The chain employs TRBV29-1 and TRBJ2-5; 10 bases align to TRBD2. The CDR3 covers 14 residues. The ends lost 4 bases at V and 5 bases at J; junction bases unmatched: 7. Germline values: CDR1 SQVTM, CDR2 ANQGSEA. For the CDR3, the DNA is TGCAGCGTTGTCCCTAGCGGGAGAGGGGAGACCCAGTACTTC. It specifies CSVVPSGRGETQYF.

The chain has TRBV5-4 and TRBJ2-7; 9 nucleotides align to TRBD1. In germline, CDR1 is SGHNT, CDR2 YYREEE (reference sequence). V lost 4 bases to trimming and J lost 3 bases; unmatched junction nucleotides: 2. The CDR3 is 13 amino acids. The CDR3 loop reads CASSRTGDYEQYF. The CDR3 nucleotides read TGTGCCAGCAGCAGGACAGGGGACTACGAGCAGTACTTC.

The V call is TRBV11-3, the J call TRBJ2-1; D is possibly TRBD2 (5 bases). CDR1 SGHNT and CDR2 YENEEA come from the germline V gene. V shed 1 base and J shed 4 bases, with 11 bases lying between them. The length of the CDR3 is 15 residues. CDR3 amino acids: CASSLGSVKYNEQFF. The CDR3 DNA follows: TGTGCCAGCAGCTTAGGTAGCGTGAAATACAATGAGCAGTTCTTC.